A single sample gave rise to the 23 T cell receptor beta chains below, sequenced in a study of blood T cell repertoires in COVID-19. Generated by immunoSEQ multiplex PCR, the TCRdb table keeps only in-frame clones and is missing some. The sample has around 270,000 clones; over 80% are singletons. Sequenced sample: peripheral blood. All receptors come from a woman between 35 and 50 years old who had recovered from COVID-19.

The rearrangement uses TRBV28 and TRBJ2-7; 10 positions agree with TRBD1. Germline lookup yields CDR1 MDHEN and CDR2 SYDVKM. Trimming took 6 bases from V and 4 from J; bases not matched to a gene: 9. The CDR3 consists of 15 residues. DNA of the CDR3: TGTGCCAGCAGAGGGGGGACAGGGGCACGATACGAGCAGTACTTC. This sequence encodes CASRGGTGARYEQYF.

The V and J genes are TRBV6-5 and TRBJ2-7; TRBD1 is a possible D gene (5 bases). CDR1 MNHEY and CDR2 SVGAGI come from the germline V gene. The CDR3 totals 15 residues. V gave up 8 bases and J gave up 2 bases, with 19 bases separating them. CDR3 DNA: TGTGCCAGCTCCCACCGGACACTTTCTACCTACGAGCAGTACTTC. Amino acids: CASSHRTLSTYEQYF.

V and J are TRBV6-1 and TRBJ1-6; D call uncertain. Trimming took 3 bases from V and 11 from J, leaving 17 bases between them. This CDR3 has 15 amino acids. CDR1 and CDR2 (germline): MNHNS, SASEGT. This CDR3 reads CASSDRAYTGTPLHF. CDR3 nucleotide sequence: TGTGCCAGCAGTGACCGGGCCTACACGGGGACACCCCTCCACTTT.

The chain uses TRBV6-5 and TRBJ1-6; D ambiguous. This CDR3 spans 16 amino acids. Germline CDR1 MNHEY, CDR2 SVGAGI. With 4 bases removed from V and 7 bases from J, the gap between germline ends came to 17 bases. CDR3 bases: TGTGCCAGCAGTTCCCTTTCAGCTGGGCCGAATTCACCCCTCCACTTT. Amino acids: CASSSLSAGPNSPLHF.

This chain connects TRBV11-3 to TRBJ1-1; D ambiguous. The germline V and J ends were trimmed by 3 bases and 1 base, with 3 bases remaining between them. The length of the CDR3 is 12 residues. CDR1 and CDR2 from the germline V gene are SGHNT and YENEEA. CDR3 coding DNA: TGTGCCAGCAGCTTTCAGAACACTGAAGCTTTCTTT. It translates to CASSFQNTEAFF. The full variable domain, completed using reference TRBV11-3 and TRBJ1-1, is EAGVVQSPRYKIIEKKQPVAFWCNPISGHNTLYWYLQNLGQGPELLIRYENEEAVDDSQLPKDRFSAERLKGVDSTLKIQPAELGDSAVYLCASSFQNTEAFFGQGTRLTVV.

The chain has TRBV29-1 and TRBJ1-1, with no clear D. The CDR3 is 12 residues long. CDR1 and CDR2 from the germline V gene are SQVTM and ANQGSEA. V lost 3 bases to trimming and J lost 2 bases, with 7 bases between them. CDR3 sequence: CSVDLRNTEAFF. For the CDR3, the DNA is TGCAGCGTTGACTTGCGTAACACTGAAGCTTTCTTT.

The chain combines TRBV6-1 with TRBJ2-3, with 10 bases lining up with TRBD2. Trimming removed 2 bases from V and 4 bases from J; junction bases left unmatched: 3. The length of the CDR3 is 15 residues. The V gene's germline CDR1 is MNHNS and CDR2 SASEGT. CDR3 protein: CASSEISGGADTQYF. The CDR3 region has the DNA TGTGCCAGCAGTGAAATCAGCGGGGGGGCAGATACGCAGTATTTT.

This chain uses TRBV7-6 with TRBJ2-2, with 11 nucleotides matching TRBD1. Germline CDR1 reads SGHVS; CDR2 reads FNYEAQ. This CDR3 is 15 amino acids long. J lost 4 bases, V lost 3 bases, and 1 base had no gene match. The CDR3 DNA reads TGTGCCAGCAGCTTGGGACAGGGGGGCACCGGGGAGCTGTTTTTT. This translates into CASSLGQGGTGELFF.

CDR3 loop: CASSYGGGYTEAFF. Here the CDR3 DNA reads TGTGCCAGCAGTTACGGCGGGGGGTACACTGAAGCTTTCTTT. The chain has TRBV6-5 and TRBJ1-1, with D maybe TRBD1 (5 bases). Trimming shortened V by 2 bases and J by 3 bases, and 10 bases separated the two germline ends. CDR1 and CDR2 (germline): MNHEY, SVGAGI. The CDR3 consists of 14 residues.

In its sample, this clone was seen many times. The rearrangement uses TRBV7-2 and TRBJ1-5; 7 bases agree with TRBD1. The CDR3 totals 14 residues. The junction had 9 bases not matched to a gene; V was cut back by 7 bases and J by 6 bases. Germline V gene data show CDR1 as SGHTA and CDR2 as FQGNSA. CDR3 loop: CASNTEGAVQPQHF. The CDR3 region has the DNA TGTGCCAGCAACACGGAGGGGGCGGTTCAGCCCCAGCATTTT.

The chain recombines TRBV2 with TRBJ1-2, with 7 bases aligning to TRBD1. CDR3 size: 14 residues. Germline V gene lookup returns CDR1 SNHLY and CDR2 FYNNEI. Germline trimming cut 7 bases from V and 10 bases from J; bases unmatched to any gene: 15. The CDR3: CASTREQGIGVYTF. CDR3 DNA: TGTGCCAGCACCCGGGAACAGGGGATAGGGGTCTACACCTTC.

J is TRBJ2-7 and V is TRBV28, with TRBD1 as a possible D gene (8 bases). CDR1 MDHEN and CDR2 SYDVKM come from the germline V gene. Trimming left V 6 bases short and J 6 bases short, with 21 bases between. This CDR3 spans 15 amino acids. CDR3 amino acids: CASSMGGTGPLEQYF. The CDR3 DNA follows: TGTGCCAGCAGCATGGGGGGGACAGGTCCTCTCGAGCAGTACTTC. Full variable domain (outside the CDR3, taken from reference TRBV28 and TRBJ2-7): DVKVTQSSRYLVKRTGEKVFLECVQDMDHENMFWYRQDPGLGLRLIYFSYDVKMKEKGDIPEGYSVSREKKERFSLILESASTNQTSMYLCASSMGGTGPLEQYFGPGTRLTVT.

V gene TRBV5-6 combines with J gene TRBJ1-1; TRBD1 is a possible D gene (6 bases). The CDR3 runs 14 residues. Germline loops: CDR1 SGHDT, CDR2 YYEEEE. The germline V and J ends were trimmed by 7 bases and 4 bases, with 17 bases remaining between them. CDR3 DNA: TGTGCCAGCTGGATCCGGGACATTCCCACTGAAGCTTTCTTT. Translation: CASWIRDIPTEAFF.

In the case of this clone: The same CDR3 can be traced to other DNA sequences in this sample. The rearrangement joins TRBV5-4 to TRBJ1-4, with D possibly TRBD1 on 5 matching bases. The CDR3 is 13 amino acids. Germline CDR1 SGHNT, CDR2 YYREEE (reference sequence). With 1 base removed from V and 7 bases from J, the gap between germline ends came to 8 bases. CDR3 loop: CASSLRGGEKLFF. The DNA of the CDR3 is TGTGCCAGCAGCTTGAGGGGAGGTGAAAAACTGTTTTTT.

A single count supports this clone. The gene calls are TRBV6-6 and TRBJ1-5; 9 bases are shared with TRBD1. This CDR3 spans 14 amino acids. With 9 bases clipped from V and 1 base from J, the junction kept 4 bases outside the gene matches. Germline CDR1 and CDR2: MNHNY and SVGAGI (reference sequence). The CDR3 DNA follows: TGTGCCAGTAGGGACAGGGTAAGCAATCAGCCCCAGCATTTT. This encodes CASRDRVSNQPQHF.

The chain is built from TRBV6-5 and TRBJ2-7; no firm D call. Germline V CDR1 and CDR2: MNHEY, SVGAGI. Trimming took off 8 bases at V and 0 bases at J, with 11 bases between the two ends. The CDR3 totals 13 residues. Here the CDR3 DNA reads TGTGCCAGCTCAGGTCCAAGCTCCTACGAGCAGTACTTC. Amino acid sequence: CASSGPSSYEQYF.

The chain employs TRBV7-2 and TRBJ1-6, with a weak D call TRBD1 (5 bases). Germline CDR1 is SGHTA and CDR2 is FQGNSA. The V end was cut by 7 bases, the J end by 7 bases, with 14 bases between. This CDR3 is built from 14 residues. The CDR3 sequence is CASTLLAGNSPLHF. CDR3 nucleotides: TGTGCCAGCACCCTGTTGGCAGGGAATTCACCCCTCCACTTT.

J is TRBJ2-1 and V is TRBV7-2; D remains ambiguous. V was pared by 0 bases and J by 4 bases, with 10 bases between. The CDR3 loop spans 15 amino acids. The V gene's germline CDR1 is SGHTA and CDR2 FQGNSA. The CDR3 DNA sequence: TGTGCCAGCAGCTTAGCGGCGGTACATTACAATGAGCAGTTCTTC. It is translated as CASSLAAVHYNEQFF.

The genes are TRBV7-9 and TRBJ1-4; weak D call: TRBD1 (5 bases). This CDR3 has 14 residues. Germline V lookup: CDR1 SEHNR, CDR2 FQNEAQ (reference sequence). V lost 4 bases to trimming and J lost 7 bases, with 13 bases between them. The CDR3 reads CASSSQGTGEKLFF. DNA for the CDR3: TGTGCCAGCAGCTCGCAGGGAACAGGTGAAAAACTGTTTTTT.

This rearrangement joins TRBV5-1 to TRBJ2-1; 9 positions agree with TRBD1. The trim removed 4 bases at V and 5 bases at J, leaving 10 bases unmatched. Per the germline V gene, CDR1 is SGHRS and CDR2 is YFSETQ. The CDR3 sequence is 16 residues long. The CDR3 region is CASSPATGGRHNEQFF. For the CDR3, the DNA is TGCGCCAGCAGCCCTGCGACAGGGGGTCGTCACAATGAGCAGTTCTTC.

CDR3 coding DNA: TGTGCCAGCAGCCAACAGGGCTTAAGTGAAAAACTGTTTTTT. Amino acid sequence: CASSQQGLSEKLFF. V and J are TRBV9 and TRBJ1-4; a weak D match, TRBD1 (6 bases). The CDR3 consists of 14 residues. Germline loops: CDR1 SGDLS, CDR2 YYNGEE. Trimming stripped 4 bases from V and 7 bases from J, with 14 bases between.

V is TRBV19 and J is TRBJ2-2, with TRBD2 matching over 13 bases. The trim removed 7 bases at V and 8 bases at J, leaving 7 bases unmatched. The CDR3 consists of 15 residues. In germline, CDR1 is LNHDA, CDR2 SQIVND (reference sequence). In nucleotides, the CDR3 is TGTGCCAGTAAGGGACTAGCGGGGCAATCGGGGGAGCTGTTTTTT. Translated, it gives CASKGLAGQSGELFF.

The chain recombines TRBV4-2 with TRBJ1-4; D uncertain. V was clipped by 0 bases and J by 5 bases, with 10 bases between them. CDR3 size: 15 residues. Germline assignment: CDR1 LGHNA and CDR2 YNFKEQ. In nucleotides, the CDR3 is TGTGCCAGCAGCCAAGAACGTGGCCTCAATGAAAAACTGTTTTTT. Protein sequence: CASSQERGLNEKLFF.